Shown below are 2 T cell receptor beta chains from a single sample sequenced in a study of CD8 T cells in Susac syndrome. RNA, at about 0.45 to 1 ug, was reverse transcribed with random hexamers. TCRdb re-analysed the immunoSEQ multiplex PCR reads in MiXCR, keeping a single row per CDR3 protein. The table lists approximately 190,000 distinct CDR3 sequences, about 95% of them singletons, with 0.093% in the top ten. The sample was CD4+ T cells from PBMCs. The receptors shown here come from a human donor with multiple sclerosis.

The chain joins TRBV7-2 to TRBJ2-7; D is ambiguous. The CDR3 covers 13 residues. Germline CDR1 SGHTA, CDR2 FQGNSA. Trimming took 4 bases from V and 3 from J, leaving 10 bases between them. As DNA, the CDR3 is TGTGCCAGCAGCTCAGGACCGAACTACGAGCAGTACTTC. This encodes CASSSGPNYEQYF. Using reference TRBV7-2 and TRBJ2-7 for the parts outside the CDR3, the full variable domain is GAGVSQSPSNKVTEKGKDVELRCDPISGHTALYWYRQSLGQGLEFLIYFQGNSAPDKSGLPSDRFSAERTGGSVSTLTIQRTQQEDSAVYLCASSSGPNYEQYFGPGTRLTVT.

This chain's CDR3 is CSARGYSGRGNNEQFF. The DNA of the CDR3 is TGCAGTGCTAGAGGGTATAGCGGGAGGGGTAACAATGAGCAGTTCTTC. This rearrangement joins TRBV20-1 to TRBJ2-1; 11 nucleotides agree with TRBD2. This CDR3 region has 16 residues. The germline CDR1 and CDR2 sequences are DFQATT and SNEGSKA (reference sequence). With V trimmed by 1 base and J by 5 bases, 7 bases remained unmatched.